Following are 27 T cell receptor beta chains from one sample sequenced in a study of blood T cell repertoires in COVID-19. Data came from immunoSEQ multiplex PCR; TCRdb stores just in-frame clones and leaves some out. Of about 73,000 clones in the sample, around four fifths were seen once. The material sequenced was peripheral blood. These receptor sequences come from a man aged 80 or over with active or convalescent COVID-19.

The V and J genes are TRBV30 and TRBJ1-5; D possibly corresponds to TRBD1 (5 bases). There are 13 residues in the CDR3. V shed 3 bases and J shed 1 base, with 7 bases lying between them. The germline V gene has CDR1 GTSNPN and CDR2 SVGIG (reference sequence). As DNA, the CDR3 is TGTGCCTGGAGCCGACAGAGCAATCAGCCCCAGCATTTT. This encodes CAWSRQSNQPQHF.

Notes on this clone: Mismatch with germline at one junction end may stem from a read error. V usage is TRBV6-1 and J usage is TRBJ1-4, with a possible D match to TRBD1 (6 bases). Germline CDR1 MNHNS, CDR2 SASEGT. CDR3 length: 15 residues. The CDR3 loop reads CASREDRPTNEKLFF. The DNA of the CDR3 is TGTGCCAGCAGGGAAGACAGGCCAACTAATGAAAAACTGTTTTTT.

CDR3 bases: TGTGCCAGCAGTACCGAGGGACAGGGGGCAGGTCAGCCCCAGCATTTT. The encoded protein is CASSTEGQGAGQPQHF. This chain joins TRBV6-2 or TRBV6-3 and TRBJ1-5; 12 bases fit TRBD1. Germline lookup yields CDR1 MNHEY and CDR2 SVGEGT. The CDR3 loop spans 16 amino acids. V lost 5 bases and J lost 6; bases outside the gene matches: 8.

The sample holds one count of this clone. The CDR3 DNA sequence: TGTGCCAGCAGTGAATCGACAGGGACGACCTACGAGCAGTACTTC. It yields the protein CASSESTGTTYEQYF. This chain links TRBV25-1 with TRBJ2-7; 7 bases are a match to TRBD1. J gave up 2 bases and V 1 base, and 5 bases lay outside the gene matches. Germline assignment: CDR1 MGHDK and CDR2 SYGVNS. CDR3 length: 15 residues.

V is TRBV10-3 and J is TRBJ2-7; TRBD1 is a possible D gene (6 bases). Trimming shortened V by 5 bases and J by 0 bases, and 29 bases separated the two germline ends. This CDR3 has 20 amino acids. From germline, CDR1 is ENHRY and CDR2 SYGVKD. In DNA form, the CDR3 reads TGTGCCATCAGTCGCAACGCTAGAATAGACAGGAGAGATAGCTCCTACGAGCAGTACTTC. Its protein is CAISRNARIDRRDSSYEQYF.

V gene TRBV14 combines with J gene TRBJ2-1; tentative D call: TRBD2 (5 bases). Trimming shortened V by 0 bases and J by 11 bases, and 17 bases separated the two germline ends. Germline CDR1 and CDR2: SGHDN and FVKESK. The CDR3 is 15 amino acids. The CDR3 sequence: CASSQEHYPGSQQFF. The CDR3 nucleotides read TGTGCCAGCAGCCAAGAACACTACCCGGGGAGCCAGCAGTTCTTC.

The chain links TRBV7-2 to TRBJ2-1; TRBD2 matches at 11 bases. CDR3 length: 17 amino acids. J was trimmed by 4 bases and V by 5 bases; bases with no gene match: 10. Germline values: CDR1 SGHTA, CDR2 FQGNSA. The CDR3 loop reads CASSTTSGTSGYNEQFF. DNA of the CDR3: TGTGCCAGCAGCACCACCTCCGGGACTAGCGGATACAATGAGCAGTTCTTC. The entire variable domain, with the rest obtained from reference TRBV7-2 and TRBJ2-1, is as follows: GAGVSQSPSNKVTEKGKDVELRCDPISGHTALYWYRQSLGQGLEFLIYFQGNSAPDKSGLPSDRFSAERTGGSVSTLTIQRTQQEDSAVYLCASSTTSGTSGYNEQFFGPGTRLTVL.

This chain connects TRBV28 to TRBJ1-6; D may be TRBD1 (6 bases). Germline CDR1 and CDR2: MDHEN and SYDVKM. The CDR3 runs to 13 residues. V was shortened by 6 bases and J by 11 bases, with 14 bases between the two germline ends. The CDR3 loop is CASSAGATPPLHF. DNA for the CDR3: TGTGCCAGCAGCGCGGGGGCGACCCCACCCCTCCACTTT. Looking up the rest from reference TRBV28 and TRBJ1-6 gives the full variable domain: DVKVTQSSRYLVKRTGEKVFLECVQDMDHENMFWYRQDPGLGLRLIYFSYDVKMKEKGDIPEGYSVSREKKERFSLILESASTNQTSMYLCASSAGATPPLHFGNGTRLTVT.

This chain links TRBV29-1 with TRBJ2-3, with D possibly being TRBD1 (7 bases). Trimming removed 6 bases from V and 2 bases from J, with 15 bases in between. The CDR3 runs 14 residues. Germline CDR1 SQVTM, CDR2 ANQGSEA. CDR3 sequence (DNA): TGCAGCGTGTCGGGCGGGACAGACACAGATACGCAGTATTTT. Its protein product is CSVSGGTDTDTQYF.

This chain connects TRBV6-6 to TRBJ2-2; D not certain. Per the germline V gene, CDR1 is MNHNY and CDR2 is SVGAGI (reference sequence). This CDR3 comprises 13 residues. V lost 5 bases and J 5 bases, leaving 9 bases between the germline ends. CDR3 in amino acids: CASSQPGTGELFF. The CDR3 coding sequence is TGTGCCAGCAGTCAACCCGGGACCGGGGAGCTGTTTTTT.

The rearrangement links TRBV27 to TRBJ2-7, with TRBD2 identical over 9 bases. There are 14 residues in the CDR3. The trim removed 2 bases at V and 5 bases at J, leaving 4 bases unmatched. Germline V gives CDR1 MNHEY, CDR2 SMNVEV (reference sequence). The DNA for the CDR3 is TGTGCCAGCAGTTTAGCGGGAGGGCCGAACGAGCAGTACTTC. It translates to CASSLAGGPNEQYF.

V is TRBV27 and J is TRBJ1-3; maybe TRBD1 (6 bases). Germline V gene lookup returns CDR1 MNHEY and CDR2 SMNVEV (reference sequence). Trimming removed 4 bases at V and 0 bases at J, with 10 bases between. This CDR3 has 15 residues. The CDR3 DNA reads as TGTGCCAGCAGTTCAGGACAGCTCTCTGGAAACACCATATATTTT. This encodes CASSSGQLSGNTIYF.

As concerns this clone: This sample also contains other DNA sequences that code for the same CDR3. This chain connects TRBV6-1 to TRBJ1-5; D possibly corresponds to TRBD1 (6 bases). CDR3 length: 15 residues. Germline V gene sequence: CDR1 MNHNS, CDR2 SASEGT. Trimming took 0 bases from V and 5 from J, leaving 11 bases between them. The CDR3 DNA follows: TGTGCCAGCAGTGAAGCGGGGGGGGGCGATCAGCCCCAGCATTTT. It encodes CASSEAGGGDQPQHF.

V and J are TRBV11-2 and TRBJ2-5; a weak D match, TRBD1 (6 bases). The CDR3 length is 12 residues. Trimming took 5 bases from V and 4 from J, leaving 8 bases between them. Germline V lookup: CDR1 SGHAT, CDR2 FQNNGV. The CDR3 bases are TGTGCCAGCAGCCAAGGGGGAGAGACCCAGTACTTC. It codes for CASSQGGETQYF.

The V gene is TRBV9, the J gene TRBJ1-1; possibly TRBD1 for D (6 bases). Deletions cut 4 bases from V and 1 base from J, with 8 bases between. Germline V gives CDR1 SGDLS, CDR2 YYNGEE. The CDR3 runs 13 residues. The CDR3 is CASSQTGNTEAFF. In nucleotides, the CDR3 is TGTGCCAGCAGCCAGACAGGGAACACTGAAGCTTTCTTT.

V is TRBV2 and J is TRBJ1-2, with 9 bases identical to TRBD1. The CDR3 has 14 amino acids. Germline CDR1 is SNHLY and CDR2 is FYNNEI. The J segment lost 4 bases and the V segment lost 6 bases, leaving 6 bases of the junction unmatched. The chain's CDR3 is CASRPTGGSYGYTF. CDR3 coding DNA: TGTGCCAGCAGGCCTACAGGGGGCTCCTATGGCTACACCTTC.

In this sample, this clone turned up once. The chain is built from TRBV28 and TRBJ2-5; 7 bases line up with TRBD1. With 5 bases clipped from V and 3 bases from J, the junction kept 3 bases outside the gene matches. The germline V gene has CDR1 MDHEN and CDR2 SYDVKM. CDR3 size: 13 residues. CDR3 protein: CASSRDREETQYF. CDR3 in DNA: TGTGCCAGCAGTAGAGACAGGGAAGAGACCCAGTACTTC.

The chain has TRBV15 and TRBJ1-2; unclear D gene. V lost 3 bases, J lost 4 bases, and 12 bases lay in between. Germline V gives CDR1 LNHNV, CDR2 YYDKDF (reference sequence). The CDR3 length is 14 residues. The CDR3 loop reads CATSRGDGPYGYTF. The CDR3 DNA is TGTGCCACCAGCAGGGGAGACGGACCCTATGGCTACACCTTC.

V and J are TRBV5-1 and TRBJ1-2, with D tentatively TRBD1 (6 bases). In germline, CDR1 is SGHRS, CDR2 YFSETQ. The V end was cut by 6 bases, the J end by 0 bases, with 18 bases between. There are 16 residues in the CDR3. The CDR3 DNA is TGCGCCAGCAAGGTTACGCAGGGGCCCTCTAACTATGGCTACACCTTC. Amino acids: CASKVTQGPSNYGYTF.

The rearrangement uses TRBV6-2 or TRBV6-3 and TRBJ2-7; tentative D call: TRBD1 (5 bases). Deletions cut 5 bases from V and 6 bases from J, with 11 bases between. The CDR3 is made up of 12 amino acids. Germline CDR1 MNHEY, CDR2 SVGEGT. The DNA for the CDR3 is TGTGCCAGCAGTCAACCAGGGCCCGAGCAGTACTTC. This codes for CASSQPGPEQYF.

V gene TRBV30 combines with J gene TRBJ1-1; D remains unclear. The germline V and J ends were trimmed by 0 bases and 1 base, with 6 bases remaining between them. The CDR3 contains 13 residues. Germline lookup yields CDR1 GTSNPN and CDR2 SVGIG (reference sequence). The CDR3 protein is CAWSVYGNTEAFF. CDR3 DNA sequence: TGTGCCTGGAGTGTTTACGGGAACACTGAAGCTTTCTTT.

This clone has only one observation. The chain employs TRBV3-1 (or the pseudogene TRBV3-2) and TRBJ2-3; D gene ambiguous. Germline CDR1 LGHDT, CDR2 YNNKEL (reference sequence). V lost 4 bases, J lost 2 bases, and 13 bases lay in between. The CDR3 consists of 15 residues. CDR3 residues: CASSRLNPDTDTQYF. The CDR3 DNA reads as TGTGCCAGCAGCCGCCTGAACCCAGACACAGATACGCAGTATTTT.

The chain recombines TRBV12-5 with TRBJ2-5; D perhaps matches TRBD1 (5 bases). CDR3 size: 11 residues. Germline CDR1 is LGHNT and CDR2 is FRNRAP. Trimming took off 8 bases at V and 3 bases at J, with 7 bases between the two ends. The DNA for the CDR3 is TGTGCTAGTCAACAGGAAGAGACCCAGTACTTC. Translation gives CASQQEETQYF.

The J gene is TRBJ1-4, the V gene TRBV5-1; 7 positions agree with TRBD1. Germline-derived CDR1 and CDR2 are SGHRS and YFSETQ. This CDR3 is built from 15 residues. The J segment lost 6 bases and the V segment lost 4 bases, leaving 9 bases of the junction unmatched. This CDR3 reads CASSPMTGPDEKLFF. CDR3 nucleotides: TGCGCCAGCAGCCCCATGACAGGGCCCGATGAAAAACTGTTTTTT.

This chain uses TRBV6-6 with TRBJ2-7; D remains unclear. This CDR3 contains 14 residues. The V and J ends lost 0 bases and 1 base respectively, with 7 bases between them. Looked up from germline, CDR1 is MNHNY and CDR2 is SVGAGI (reference sequence). The CDR3 coding sequence is TGTGCCAGCAGTTACTCTGGCGGATCCTACGAGCAGTACTTC. Amino acid sequence: CASSYSGGSYEQYF.

A few counts support this clone. The chain employs TRBV5-1 and TRBJ1-1; 10 nucleotides align to TRBD1. Germline values: CDR1 SGHRS, CDR2 YFSETQ. The CDR3 is made up of 14 amino acids. V was clipped by 4 bases and J by 4 bases; unmatched bases: 4. The DNA for the CDR3 is TGCGCCAGCAGCCCGGGACAGGGGCCCACTGAAGCTTTCTTT. Translating it yields CASSPGQGPTEAFF. The entire variable domain, with the rest obtained from reference TRBV5-1 and TRBJ1-1, is as follows: KAGVTQTPRYLIKTRGQQVTLSCSPISGHRSVSWYQQTPGQGLQFLFEYFSETQRNKGNFPGRFSGRQFSNSRSEMNVSTLELGDSALYLCASSPGQGPTEAFFGQGTRLTVV.

In its sample, this clone was seen a few times. The chain uses TRBV2 and TRBJ2-7; D perhaps matches TRBD1 (5 bases). The CDR3 covers 12 residues. V lost 5 bases to trimming and J lost 5 bases, with 10 bases between them. CDR1 is SNHLY and CDR2 is FYNNEI in the germline V gene. The CDR3 coding sequence is TGTGCCAGCAGTTTTACAGGAAACGAGCAGTACTTC. It codes for CASSFTGNEQYF.